The 25 T cell receptor beta chains below come from one sample, sequenced in a study of blood T cell repertoires in COVID-19. The repertoire was sequenced with immunoSEQ multiplex PCR; TCRdb's copy has only in-frame clones and lacks some. The sample yields about 130,000 clones, about four fifths seen once. Sequenced sample: peripheral blood. The source is a man aged 25 to 40 with COVID-19, enrolled during active disease.

The chain joins TRBV6-2 or TRBV6-3 to TRBJ1-5, with 8 bases identical to TRBD1. This CDR3 has 17 amino acids. J was trimmed by 2 bases and V by 2 bases; bases with no gene match: 8. Germline assignment: CDR1 MNHEY and CDR2 SVGEGT. The chain's CDR3 is CASSYAQGARGNQPQHF. As DNA, the CDR3 is TGTGCCAGCAGTTACGCTCAGGGGGCACGGGGCAATCAGCCCCAGCATTTT.

Comment on this clone: The sample has other DNA sequences that encode this CDR3 too. The V call is TRBV3-1 (or the pseudogene TRBV3-2), the J call TRBJ1-5; TRBD1 might be the D (6 bases). This CDR3 contains 13 residues. Trimming removed 3 bases at V and 4 bases at J, with 7 bases between. Germline V gene sequence: CDR1 LGHDT, CDR2 YNNKEL (reference sequence). This chain's CDR3 is CASSQGANQPQHF. The CDR3 nucleotides read TGTGCCAGCAGCCAGGGGGCAAATCAGCCCCAGCATTTT.

This chain uses TRBV5-4 with TRBJ2-2, with D possibly being TRBD2 (6 bases). This CDR3 contains 15 residues. Trimming shortened V by 4 bases and J by 5 bases, and 15 bases separated the two germline ends. Germline assignment: CDR1 SGHNT and CDR2 YYREEE (reference sequence). CDR3 sequence reads: CASSVRAGRTGELFF. The CDR3, as DNA: TGTGCCAGCAGCGTGAGGGCAGGGAGGACCGGGGAGCTGTTTTTT.

The V gene is TRBV19, the J gene TRBJ1-1; D remains ambiguous. This CDR3 region has 16 residues. V dropped 3 bases and J dropped 4 bases, with 18 bases sitting between them. Germline CDR1 and CDR2: LNHDA and SQIVND (reference sequence). CDR3 amino acids: CASSIGGRRVVTEAFF. As DNA, the CDR3 is TGTGCCAGTAGTATTGGAGGCCGGAGGGTAGTCACTGAAGCTTTCTTT.

The gene calls are TRBV2 and TRBJ2-1; no clear D. CDR1 and CDR2 from the germline V gene are SNHLY and FYNNEI. The CDR3 is made up of 15 amino acids. V lost 4 bases and J 0 bases, leaving 10 bases between the germline ends. The CDR3 DNA reads TGTGCCAGCAGTGTCGACTGGAGCTCCTACAATGAGCAGTTCTTC. Its protein product is CASSVDWSSYNEQFF.

CDR3 DNA sequence: TGTGCCAGCAGCCAGACAGGGCAGAACACTGAAGCTTTCTTT. Its protein product is CASSQTGQNTEAFF. The chain uses TRBV11-3 and TRBJ1-1, with 7 bases identical to TRBD1. V shed 5 bases and J 1 base; nucleotides not matched to a gene: 4. The CDR3 runs 14 residues. CDR1 SGHNT and CDR2 YENEEA come from the germline V gene.

The rearrangement uses TRBV7-8 and TRBJ1-6, with 7 bases aligning to TRBD1. The trim removed 4 bases at V and 9 bases at J, leaving 6 bases unmatched. CDR3 length: 14 amino acids. Looked up from germline, CDR1 is SGHVS and CDR2 is FQNEAQ. The CDR3 protein is CASSSTGAVSPLHF. CDR3 nucleotides: TGTGCCAGCAGCTCAACAGGGGCGGTTTCACCCCTCCACTTT.

CDR3 DNA: TGTGCCATCAGTGAGTCAAAGGGCGGGTCCTACGAGCAGTACTTC. Its translation is CAISESKGGSYEQYF. This chain uses TRBV10-3 with TRBJ2-7, with D possibly TRBD2 on 5 matching bases. The CDR3 covers 15 residues. The germline V gene encodes CDR1 ENHRY and CDR2 SYGVKD. V was clipped by 0 bases and J by 1 base, with 10 bases between them.

As DNA, the CDR3 is TGCGCCAGCAGTCAATCGATCGGGGTCGAGAAAAAACTGTTTTTT. Its protein is CASSQSIGVEKKLFF. V gene TRBV23-1 combines with J gene TRBJ1-4; D not certain. TRBV23-1 is an ORF; its function is uncertain. With 0 bases removed from V and 9 bases from J, the gap between germline ends came to 14 bases. This CDR3 region has 15 residues.

The chain employs TRBV6-5 and TRBJ1-2; perhaps TRBD1 as D (5 bases). The CDR3 is 15 residues long. Germline CDR1 reads MNHEY; CDR2 reads SVGAGI. V lost 6 bases and J 4 bases, leaving 18 bases between the germline ends. CDR3 sequence: CASSREGLLSYGYTF. The CDR3 DNA reads as TGTGCCAGCAGCCGAGAGGGACTCCTGTCCTATGGCTACACCTTC.

The rearrangement links TRBV28 to TRBJ2-1; D may be TRBD2 (5 bases). Trimming removed 5 bases at V and 8 bases at J, with 16 bases between. CDR3 size: 14 residues. Germline values: CDR1 MDHEN, CDR2 SYDVKM. CDR3 bases: TGTGCCAGCAGTCTAACGGGAAACCTGTATGAGCAGTTCTTC. Protein sequence: CASSLTGNLYEQFF.

The gene calls are TRBV11-3 and TRBJ2-7; perhaps TRBD1 as D (6 bases). Germline V gene sequence: CDR1 SGHNT, CDR2 YENEEA. V lost 6 bases to trimming and J lost 0 bases, with 12 bases between them. CDR3 length equals 14 residues. The CDR3 DNA reads TGTGCCAGCAGTTCCGGCAGGGGCTCCTACGAGCAGTACTTC. This codes for CASSSGRGSYEQYF.

This clone came up a few times. The CDR3 region is CASSLPLTGTDTQYF. CDR3 coding DNA: TGTGCCAGCAGTTTACCCCTGACAGGCACAGATACGCAGTATTTT. The V call is TRBV28, the J call TRBJ2-3, with D possibly TRBD1 on 5 matching bases. Trimming stripped 2 bases from V and 1 base from J, with 10 bases between. This CDR3 has 15 residues. Germline-derived CDR1 and CDR2 are MDHEN and SYDVKM.

V is TRBV30 and J is TRBJ1-1; 7 positions match TRBD1. After removal of 2 bases from V and 3 bases from J, the junction contained 12 bases not matched to a gene. The CDR3 consists of 16 residues. The germline V gene encodes CDR1 GTSNPN and CDR2 SVGIG (reference sequence). Written as DNA, the CDR3 is TGTGCCTGGAGTTTGAGGACAGGCCGAGGGTACACTGAAGCTTTCTTT. This gives the protein CAWSLRTGRGYTEAFF.

CDR3 sequence (DNA): TGTGCCAGCTCACCAGCCCGGGAGGCTGAAGCTTTCTTT. Protein product: CASSPAREAEAFF. The chain recombines TRBV18 with TRBJ1-1, with unresolved D. V dropped 2 bases and J dropped 6 bases, with 10 bases sitting between them. CDR1 KGHSH and CDR2 LQKENI come from the germline V gene. This CDR3 region has 13 residues. The full variable domain, completed using reference TRBV18 and TRBJ1-1, is NAGVMQNPRHLVRRRGQEARLRCSPMKGHSHVYWYRQLPEEGLKFMVYLQKENIIDESGMPKERFSAEFPKEGPSILRIQQVVRGDSAAYFCASSPAREAEAFFGQGTRLTVV.

The genes are TRBV14 and TRBJ2-1; the match to TRBD2 covers 10 bases. V was pared by 3 bases and J by 9 bases, with 5 bases of the junction left unmatched. Germline CDR1 is SGHDN and CDR2 is FVKESK. This CDR3 comprises 14 residues. CDR3 sequence: CASSHQRGGGEQFF. In DNA, the CDR3 is TGTGCCAGCAGCCACCAGCGGGGGGGCGGTGAGCAGTTCTTC.

The V call is TRBV3-1 (or the pseudogene TRBV3-2), the J call TRBJ2-7; 9 nucleotides align to TRBD2. This CDR3 is built from 16 residues. V was pared by 3 bases and J by 3 bases, with 9 bases of the junction left unmatched. Germline loops: CDR1 LGHDT, CDR2 YNNKEL (reference sequence). The CDR3 sequence is CASSHRRGLAYYEQYF. Here the CDR3 DNA reads TGTGCCAGCAGCCATCGTCGGGGACTAGCATACTACGAGCAGTACTTC.

This chain uses TRBV18 with TRBJ2-3; TRBD2 might be the D (5 bases). The CDR3 loop spans 17 amino acids. From germline, CDR1 is KGHSH and CDR2 LQKENI. The V end was cut by 3 bases, the J end by 4 bases, with 20 bases between. In nucleotides, the CDR3 is TGTGCCAGCTCACCTTTTGAGTCGGGAATTAGAGCAGATACGCAGTATTTT. Its protein product is CASSPFESGIRADTQYF.

This clone was counted a single time. The chain combines TRBV5-1 with TRBJ2-7, with D perhaps TRBD2 (6 bases). The CDR3 extends over 16 amino acids. Trimming left V 3 bases short and J 7 bases short, with 23 bases between. The V gene's germline CDR1 is SGHRS and CDR2 YFSETQ. The CDR3 sequence: CASSSWRGQRAEEQYF. The CDR3 nucleotides read TGCGCCAGCAGCTCCTGGAGGGGTCAAAGGGCGGAAGAGCAGTACTTC.

There are a few counts of this clone. The CDR3 bases are TGTGCCACGCAGCCCGGGACTAGCCGCTACAATGAGCAGTTCTTC. Its translation is CATQPGTSRYNEQFF. This sequence joins TRBV24-1 and TRBJ2-1, with 9 bases aligning to TRBD2. From germline, CDR1 is KGHDR and CDR2 SFDVKD. J was trimmed by 3 bases and V by 10 bases; bases with no gene match: 9. The CDR3 is 15 amino acids.

The chain is built from TRBV28 and TRBJ2-1; TRBD1 aligns across 7 bases. From germline, CDR1 is MDHEN and CDR2 SYDVKM. The CDR3 contains 13 residues. The V gene end was trimmed by 2 bases and the J gene end by 7 bases; junction bases not matched to a gene: 2. CDR3 sequence: CASSLDRVNEQFF. The CDR3 DNA reads as TGTGCCAGCAGTTTAGACAGGGTGAATGAGCAGTTCTTC.

This chain connects TRBV2 to TRBJ1-1, with 8 bases fitting TRBD1. This CDR3 has 14 amino acids. Germline CDR1 reads SNHLY; CDR2 reads FYNNEI. J gave up 0 bases and V 5 bases, and 2 bases lay outside the gene matches. CDR3 amino acids: CASSRQGLNTEAFF. The CDR3 DNA sequence: TGTGCCAGCAGTCGACAGGGGCTGAACACTGAAGCTTTCTTT.

The CDR3 reads CASSLSGAGEQFF. The CDR3 nucleotides are TGTGCCAGCAGCTTATCAGGGGCAGGGGAGCAGTTCTTC. The chain couples TRBV7-3 to TRBJ2-1; the D gene is possibly TRBD1 (6 bases). V was pared by 2 bases and J by 10 bases, with 12 bases between. The CDR3 contains 13 residues. In germline, CDR1 is SGHTA, CDR2 FQGTGA. The variable domain in full, with the rest retrieved from reference TRBV7-3 and TRBJ2-1, is GAGVSQTPSNKVTEKGKYVELRCDPISGHTALYWYRQSLGQGPEFLIYFQGTGAADDSGLPNDRFFAVRPEGSVSTLKIQRTERGDSAVYLCASSLSGAGEQFFGPGTRLTVL.

Remarks on this clone: Different DNA sequences within this sample yield the same CDR3. V gene TRBV12-3 or TRBV12-4 combines with J gene TRBJ2-5; D unclear. The V gene lost 5 bases and the J gene lost 5 bases, with 9 bases spanning the gap. This CDR3 has 12 amino acids. The CDR3, as DNA: TGTGCCAGCAGTCCCACCGGGGAGACCCAGTACTTC. Protein product: CASSPTGETQYF.

V usage is TRBV20-1 and J usage is TRBJ2-1; D is uncertain. The ends were cut back, 5 bases at V and 5 bases at J, with 7 bases in the middle. This CDR3 spans 11 amino acids. Per germline, CDR1 DFQATT and CDR2 SNEGSKA (reference sequence). This chain's CDR3 is CSAFSNNEQFF. The CDR3 bases are TGCAGTGCTTTTTCTAACAATGAGCAGTTCTTC.